Each of the 4 T cell receptor beta chains below was sequenced from the same sample in a study of T cell responses to AZD1222 COVID-19 vaccine. TCRdb's copy holds only in-frame clones and misses some; the assay was immunoSEQ multiplex PCR. The sample records more than 80,000 clones, about 90% being singletons. This sample comprised peripheral blood, obtained 28 days after the second AZD1222 dose. All receptors derive from an adult who received the AZD1222 COVID-19 vaccine.

This rearrangement joins TRBV30 to TRBJ1-1; D is possibly TRBD1 (5 bases). Germline-derived CDR1 and CDR2 are GTSNPN and SVGIG (reference sequence). With 5 bases removed from V and 0 bases from J, the gap between germline ends came to 7 bases. CDR3 size: 12 residues. In nucleotides, the CDR3 is TGTGCCTGGGGACATTTGAACACTGAAGCTTTCTTT. Its protein product is CAWGHLNTEAFF.

The count of this clone is one. Here the CDR3 DNA reads TGTGCCAGCAGCGTAGCCGGGGGGCGGAATGAGCAGTTCTTC. Its translation is CASSVAGGRNEQFF. This sequence joins TRBV9 and TRBJ2-1; D is possibly TRBD2 (7 bases). The CDR3 has 14 residues. CDR1 is SGDLS and CDR2 is YYNGEE in the germline V gene. V lost 0 bases and J 7 bases, leaving 11 bases between the germline ends. The whole variable domain, remainder taken from reference TRBV9 and TRBJ2-1, is DSGVTQTPKHLITATGQRVTLRCSPRSGDLSVYWYQQSLDQGLQFLIQYYNGEERAKGNILERFSAQQFPDLHSELNLSSLELGDSALYFCASSVAGGRNEQFFGPGTRLTVL.

The chain has TRBV6-6 and TRBJ2-5; possibly TRBD2 for D (5 bases). Germline CDR1 reads MNHNY; CDR2 reads SVGAGI (reference sequence). The V and J ends lost 5 bases and 2 bases respectively, with 15 bases between them. The CDR3 runs to 15 residues. The DNA for the CDR3 is TGTGCCAGCAGTGCCCACGGGGTTTCGCAAGAGACCCAGTACTTC. This gives the protein CASSAHGVSQETQYF.

This clone was seen a few times. Sequence at one end of the junction differs from germline and may be a read error. The chain uses TRBV7-7 and TRBJ1-5; tentatively, D is TRBD1 (6 bases). The CDR3 is made up of 13 amino acids. Germline assignment: CDR1 SSHAT and CDR2 FNYEAQ (reference sequence). CDR3 sequence: CASSLNPGEPQHF. Here the CDR3 DNA reads TGTGCTAGCAGCTTAAATCCAGGGGAGCCCCAGCATTTT.